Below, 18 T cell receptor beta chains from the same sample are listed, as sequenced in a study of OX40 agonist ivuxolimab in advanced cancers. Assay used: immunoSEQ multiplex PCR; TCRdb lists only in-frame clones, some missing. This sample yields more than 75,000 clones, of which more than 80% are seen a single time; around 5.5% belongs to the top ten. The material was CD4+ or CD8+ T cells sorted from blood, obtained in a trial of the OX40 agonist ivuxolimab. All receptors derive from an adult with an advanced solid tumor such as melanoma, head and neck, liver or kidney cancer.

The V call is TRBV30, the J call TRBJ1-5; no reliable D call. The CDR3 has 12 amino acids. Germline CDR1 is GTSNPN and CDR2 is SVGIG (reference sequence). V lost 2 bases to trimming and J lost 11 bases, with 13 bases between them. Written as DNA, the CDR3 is TGTGCCTGGAGTTATGGCCCCGGGGCCCAGCATTTT. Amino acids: CAWSYGPGAQHF.

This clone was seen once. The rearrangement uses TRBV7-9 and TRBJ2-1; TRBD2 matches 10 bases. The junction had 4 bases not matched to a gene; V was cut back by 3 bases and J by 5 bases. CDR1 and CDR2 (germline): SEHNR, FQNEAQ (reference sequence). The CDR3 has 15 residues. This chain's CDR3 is CASSLPLAGHNEQFF. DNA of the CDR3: TGTGCCAGCAGCTTGCCACTAGCGGGGCACAATGAGCAGTTCTTC.

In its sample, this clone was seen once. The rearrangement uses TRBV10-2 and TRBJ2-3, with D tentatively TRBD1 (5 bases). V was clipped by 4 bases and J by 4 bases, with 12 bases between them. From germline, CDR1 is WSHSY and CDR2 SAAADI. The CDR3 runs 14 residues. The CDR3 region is CASSGLGAADTQYF. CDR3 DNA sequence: TGCGCCAGCAGTGGATTAGGGGCCGCAGATACGCAGTATTTT.

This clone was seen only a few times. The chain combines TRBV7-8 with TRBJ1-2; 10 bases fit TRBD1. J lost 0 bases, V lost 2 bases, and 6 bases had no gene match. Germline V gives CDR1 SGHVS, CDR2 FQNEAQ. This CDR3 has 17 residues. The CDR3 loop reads CASSLRTGGRTNYGYTF. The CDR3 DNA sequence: TGTGCCAGCAGCTTACGGACAGGGGGGAGAACTAACTATGGCTACACCTTC.

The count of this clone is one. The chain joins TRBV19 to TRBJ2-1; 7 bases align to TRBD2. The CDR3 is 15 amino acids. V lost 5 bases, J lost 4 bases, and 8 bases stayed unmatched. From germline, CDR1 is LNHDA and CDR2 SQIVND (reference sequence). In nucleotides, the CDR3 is TGTGCCAGTAGTCCTGGGGGGGTCCTTTACAATGAGCAGTTCTTC. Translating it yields CASSPGGVLYNEQFF.

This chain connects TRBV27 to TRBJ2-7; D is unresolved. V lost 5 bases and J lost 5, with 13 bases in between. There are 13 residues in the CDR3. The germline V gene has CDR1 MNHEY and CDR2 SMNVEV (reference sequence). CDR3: CASSVDSRHEQYF. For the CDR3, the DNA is TGTGCCAGCAGTGTAGACTCTAGGCACGAGCAGTACTTC.

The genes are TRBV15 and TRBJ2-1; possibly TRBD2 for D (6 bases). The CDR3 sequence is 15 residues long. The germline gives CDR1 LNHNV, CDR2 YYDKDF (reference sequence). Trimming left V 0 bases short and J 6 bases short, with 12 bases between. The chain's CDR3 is CATSRERGLGNEQFF. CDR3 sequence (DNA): TGTGCCACCAGCAGAGAGCGGGGATTGGGCAATGAGCAGTTCTTC.

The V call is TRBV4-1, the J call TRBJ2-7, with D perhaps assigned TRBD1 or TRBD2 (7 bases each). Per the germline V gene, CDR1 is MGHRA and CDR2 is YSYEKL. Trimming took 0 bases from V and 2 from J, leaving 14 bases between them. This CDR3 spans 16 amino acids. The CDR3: CASSQDRSGGAYEQYF. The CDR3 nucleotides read TGCGCCAGCAGCCAAGATCGTTCAGGGGGGGCCTACGAGCAGTACTTC.

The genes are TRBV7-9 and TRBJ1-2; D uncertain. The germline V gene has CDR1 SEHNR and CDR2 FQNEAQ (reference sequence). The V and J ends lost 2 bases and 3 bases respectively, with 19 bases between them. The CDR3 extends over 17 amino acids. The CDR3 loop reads CASSLFLRVANDYGYTF. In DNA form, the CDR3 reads TGTGCCAGCAGCTTATTTTTGAGGGTTGCTAATGACTATGGCTACACCTTC.

The CDR3 DNA is TGTGCCAGCAGCTTAACGGGGGCGCGAGAAAAACTGTTTTTT. This encodes CASSLTGAREKLFF. The chain uses TRBV7-9 and TRBJ1-4, with D possibly being TRBD1 (6 bases). With 2 bases removed from V and 8 bases from J, the gap between germline ends came to 12 bases. The CDR3 runs 14 residues. Germline lookup yields CDR1 SEHNR and CDR2 FQNEAQ (reference sequence).

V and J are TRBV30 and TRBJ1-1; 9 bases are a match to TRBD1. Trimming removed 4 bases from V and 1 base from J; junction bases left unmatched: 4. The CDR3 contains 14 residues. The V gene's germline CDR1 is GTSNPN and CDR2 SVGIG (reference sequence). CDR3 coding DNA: TGTGCCTGGACTATGGACAGGGGGAACACTGAAGCTTTCTTT. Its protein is CAWTMDRGNTEAFF.

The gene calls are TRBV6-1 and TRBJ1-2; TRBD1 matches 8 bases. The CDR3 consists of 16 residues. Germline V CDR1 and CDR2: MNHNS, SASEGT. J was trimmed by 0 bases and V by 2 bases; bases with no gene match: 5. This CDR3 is CASSEKGTGPNYGYTF. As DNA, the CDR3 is TGTGCCAGCAGTGAAAAAGGGACAGGACCTAACTATGGCTACACCTTC.

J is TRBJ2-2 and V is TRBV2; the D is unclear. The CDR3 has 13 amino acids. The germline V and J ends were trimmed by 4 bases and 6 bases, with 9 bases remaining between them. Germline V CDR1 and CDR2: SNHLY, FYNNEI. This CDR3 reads CASSVQVSGELFF. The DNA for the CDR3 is TGTGCCAGCAGTGTTCAGGTCTCCGGGGAGCTGTTTTTT.

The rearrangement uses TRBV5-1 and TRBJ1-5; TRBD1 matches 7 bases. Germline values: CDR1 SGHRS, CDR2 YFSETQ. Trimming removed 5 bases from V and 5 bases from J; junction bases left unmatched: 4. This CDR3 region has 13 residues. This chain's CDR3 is CASRYDRDQPQHF. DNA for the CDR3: TGCGCCAGCAGATACGACAGGGATCAGCCCCAGCATTTT.

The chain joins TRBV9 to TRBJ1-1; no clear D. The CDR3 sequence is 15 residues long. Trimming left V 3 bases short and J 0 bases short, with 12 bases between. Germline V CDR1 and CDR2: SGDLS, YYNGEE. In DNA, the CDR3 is TGTGCCAGCAGCGCGGGCCACGACATGAACACTGAAGCTTTCTTT. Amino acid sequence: CASSAGHDMNTEAFF. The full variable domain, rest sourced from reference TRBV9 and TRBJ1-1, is DSGVTQTPKHLITATGQRVTLRCSPRSGDLSVYWYQQSLDQGLQFLIQYYNGEERAKGNILERFSAQQFPDLHSELNLSSLELGDSALYFCASSAGHDMNTEAFFGQGTRLTVV.

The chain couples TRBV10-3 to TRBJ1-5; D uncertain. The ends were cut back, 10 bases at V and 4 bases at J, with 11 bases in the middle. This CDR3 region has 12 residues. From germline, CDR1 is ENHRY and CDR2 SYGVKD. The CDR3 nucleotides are TGTGCCAACGGACCCTCGAATCAGCCCCAGCATTTT. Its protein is CANGPSNQPQHF.

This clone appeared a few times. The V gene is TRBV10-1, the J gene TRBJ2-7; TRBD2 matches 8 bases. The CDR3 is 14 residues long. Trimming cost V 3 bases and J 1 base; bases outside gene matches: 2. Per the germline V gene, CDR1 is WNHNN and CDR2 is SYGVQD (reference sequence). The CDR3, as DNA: TGCGCCAGCAGTGATGGCGGGAGGTCCTACGAGCAGTACTTC. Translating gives CASSDGGRSYEQYF.

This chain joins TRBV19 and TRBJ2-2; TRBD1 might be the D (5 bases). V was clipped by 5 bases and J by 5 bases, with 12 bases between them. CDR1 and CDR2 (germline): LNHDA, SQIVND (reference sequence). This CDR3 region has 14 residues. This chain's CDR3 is CASSARVGTGELFF. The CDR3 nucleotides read TGTGCCAGTAGTGCCAGGGTGGGGACCGGGGAGCTGTTTTTT.